These 5 T cell receptor beta chains came from one sample sequenced in a study of CD8 T cells in Susac syndrome. A quantity of about 0.5 to 1 ug RNA underwent reverse transcription using random hexamers. MiXCR was run by TCRdb on the immunoSEQ multiplex PCR reads, yielding one entry per CDR3 protein. The sample lists some 90,000 distinct CDR3 sequences, roughly 91% seen once, with less than 0.35% in the top ten. Sequencing was done on a sample of CD8+ T cells from PBMCs. These receptors were obtained from a human donor in good health.

V usage is TRBV7-9 and J usage is TRBJ2-7; D remains ambiguous. V was pared by 5 bases and J by 2 bases, with 13 bases between. The CDR3 length is 14 residues. The V gene's germline CDR1 is SEHNR and CDR2 FQNEAQ (reference sequence). The CDR3 DNA follows: TGTGCCAGCAGCCCTCTGGCAGGCCCCTACGAGCAGTACTTC. It codes for CASSPLAGPYEQYF.

This chain connects TRBV10-3 to TRBJ2-6, with 8 bases identical to TRBD1. Germline V CDR1 and CDR2: ENHRY, SYGVKD. After removal of 7 bases from V and 4 bases from J, the junction contained 12 bases not matched to a gene. The CDR3 spans 17 residues. CDR3 sequence: CAITPLSQGAGANVLTF. CDR3 sequence (DNA): TGTGCCATCACCCCTTTATCCCAGGGGGCCGGGGCCAACGTCCTGACTTTC.

CDR3 amino acids: CASSLIPRGRRETQYF. The CDR3 DNA reads TGTGCCAGCAGCCTTATCCCCAGGGGGCGCAGAGAGACCCAGTACTTC. The V gene is TRBV5-6, the J gene TRBJ2-5, with 8 bases fitting TRBD1. Germline CDR1 and CDR2: SGHDT and YYEEEE. This CDR3 region has 16 residues. With V trimmed by 4 bases and J by 4 bases, 12 bases remained unmatched.

This clonotype has more than one count but fewer than ten. The chain joins TRBV29-1 to TRBJ2-1; 11 bases match TRBD2. After removal of 4 bases from V and 6 bases from J, the junction contained 2 bases not matched to a gene. Germline CDR1 and CDR2: SQVTM and ANQGSEA. This CDR3 is built from 13 residues. CDR3 sequence reads: CSVVSGGVNEQFF. For the CDR3, the DNA is TGCAGCGTTGTTAGCGGGGGGGTCAATGAGCAGTTCTTC.

The chain carries TRBV9 and TRBJ2-7, with TRBD2 identical over 9 bases. CDR1 is SGDLS and CDR2 is YYNGEE in the germline V gene. The ends lost 4 bases at V and 6 bases at J; junction bases unmatched: 8. The CDR3 has 14 amino acids. The CDR3 sequence: CASSLAGALGEQYF. DNA of the CDR3: TGTGCCAGCAGCTTAGCGGGGGCGCTCGGCGAGCAGTACTTC.